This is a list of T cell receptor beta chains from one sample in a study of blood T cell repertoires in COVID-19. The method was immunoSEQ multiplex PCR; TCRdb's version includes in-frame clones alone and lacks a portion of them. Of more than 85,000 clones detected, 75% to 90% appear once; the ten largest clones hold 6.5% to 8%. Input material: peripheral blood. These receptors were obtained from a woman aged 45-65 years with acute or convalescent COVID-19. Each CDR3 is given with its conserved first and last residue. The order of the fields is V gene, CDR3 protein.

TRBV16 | CASSHRDGKRSIIQYF
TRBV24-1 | CATSDSGTGSRPMNTGELFF
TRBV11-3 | CASSLDGTGGEGAFF
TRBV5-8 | CASSSLSAGGTDTQYF
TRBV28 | CASKLTGNTEAFF
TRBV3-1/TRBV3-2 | CASSFARGAEAFF
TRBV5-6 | CASSPNRGQEVNYGYTF
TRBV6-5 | CASSYTENYGYTF
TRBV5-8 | CASSLAYRDREGYGYTF
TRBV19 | CASSIGDSRVYRNQPQHF
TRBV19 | CASSPTSGGLAKNIQYF
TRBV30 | CACRGRGTQYF
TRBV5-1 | CASSTGQGGNEKLFF
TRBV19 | CASRGSGANTGELFF
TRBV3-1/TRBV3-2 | CASSPPQGVYGYTF
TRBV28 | CASSGGEGRPSYEQYF
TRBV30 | CAWSAQGDTDTQYF
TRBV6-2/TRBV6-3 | CASSPTGTATYEQYF
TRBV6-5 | CATSRTSGGDEQFF
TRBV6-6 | CASSPRDEKLFF
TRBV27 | CASSPTGFVSWNNSPLHF
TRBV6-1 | CASSETPGQGHEKLFF
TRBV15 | CATSRVELSQLFF
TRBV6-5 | CASSYLAGGRGSTQYF
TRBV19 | CASRIKSGATRGFF
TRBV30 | CAWSRGPNQPQHF
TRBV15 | CATERVVRITTNEKLFF
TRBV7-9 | CASSFGGNYGYTF
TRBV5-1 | CASSRDSYGYTF
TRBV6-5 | CASSYSLLNSGETQYF
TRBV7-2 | CASSLDRNPIETQYF
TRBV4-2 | CASSQEGAGEQYF
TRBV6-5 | CASRGGVGYTF
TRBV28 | CASSFMEVAGAYEQYF
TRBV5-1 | CASSLAGGGANVLTF
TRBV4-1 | CASSQDSRTGGYTF
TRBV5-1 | CASSLGGHEAFF
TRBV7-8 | CASSLGQGTSEQYF
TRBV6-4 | CASSASGGGDEQFF
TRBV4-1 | CASSQGQGSYEQYF
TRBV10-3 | CAISTGLGTTDTQYF
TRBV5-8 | CASSPDRPYMNTEAFF
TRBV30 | CAWSGTRFTEQFF
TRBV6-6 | CAIQTGNSNQPQHF
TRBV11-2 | CASRRGGGPQETQYF
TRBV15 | CATSRDQYGYTF
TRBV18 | CASSEGEGDYGYTF
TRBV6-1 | CASSEDTGFSSNYGYTF
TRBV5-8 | CASSLGRGSDTEAFF
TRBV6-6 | CASSPTGVAEAFF
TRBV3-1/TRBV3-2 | CASSQDYGRQGDAGELFF
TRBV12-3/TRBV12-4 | CASSLDRNYGYTF
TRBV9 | CASSPSGHSSGNTIYF
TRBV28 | CASSLPGQGLYEQYF
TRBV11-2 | CASSIQGFDSPLHF
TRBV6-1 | CASSEWGGGLAGRETQYF
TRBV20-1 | CSAGGNTEAFF
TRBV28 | CASSLTGVYYEQYF
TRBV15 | CATSRDQGRTGELFF
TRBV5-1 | CASSSGTGPIGGVQITDTQYF